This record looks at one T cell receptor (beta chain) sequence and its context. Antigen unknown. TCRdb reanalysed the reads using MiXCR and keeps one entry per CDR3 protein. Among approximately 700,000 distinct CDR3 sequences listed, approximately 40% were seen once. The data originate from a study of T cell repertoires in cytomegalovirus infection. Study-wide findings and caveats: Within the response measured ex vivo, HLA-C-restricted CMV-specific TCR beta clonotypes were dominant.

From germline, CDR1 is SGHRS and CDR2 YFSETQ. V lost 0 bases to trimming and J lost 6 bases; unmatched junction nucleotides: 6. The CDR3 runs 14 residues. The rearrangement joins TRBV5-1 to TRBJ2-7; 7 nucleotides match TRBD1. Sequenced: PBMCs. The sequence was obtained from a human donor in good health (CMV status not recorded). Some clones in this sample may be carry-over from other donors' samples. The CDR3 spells CASSLAGGEREQYF. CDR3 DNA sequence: TGCGCCAGCAGCTTGGCAGGGGGTGAGCGCGAGCAGTACTTC.